This T cell receptor beta chain was identified in a study of cytomegalovirus exposure and HLA in healthy donors. General study findings and limits: In a later analysis, common viral pathogens appeared linked to several of the most significant clusters.

Germline CDR1 reads LNHNV; CDR2 reads YYDKDF (reference sequence). The length of the CDR3 is 13 residues. This clone occurred a few times. Its matching antigen is unknown. Germline and junction disagree at one end, which may indicate a read error. The PCR had 60 Vbeta and 13 Jbeta primers. Assay: immunoSEQ multiplex PCR; the TCRdb copy retains only in-frame clones and omits some. The profile shows around 100,000 clones, less than 80% of them singletons. Sequencing input: PBMCs. This clonotype originated in a woman aged 35 to 49 in good health and CMV-seropositive. The chain carries TRBV15 and TRBJ2-7, with TRBD1 identical over 10 bases. The CDR3 here is CATSRDSGTGVDF. The CDR3 DNA reads as TGTGCCACCAGCAGAGATTCCGGGACAGGGGTTGACTTC. Based on the CDR3 plus reference TRBV15 and TRBJ2-7, the full variable domain is DAMVIQNPRYQVTQFGKPVTLSCSQTLNHNVMYWYQQKSSQAPKLLFHYYDKDFNNEADTPDNFQSRRPNTSFCFLDIRSPGLGDTAMYLCATSRDSGTGVDFGPGTRLTVT.